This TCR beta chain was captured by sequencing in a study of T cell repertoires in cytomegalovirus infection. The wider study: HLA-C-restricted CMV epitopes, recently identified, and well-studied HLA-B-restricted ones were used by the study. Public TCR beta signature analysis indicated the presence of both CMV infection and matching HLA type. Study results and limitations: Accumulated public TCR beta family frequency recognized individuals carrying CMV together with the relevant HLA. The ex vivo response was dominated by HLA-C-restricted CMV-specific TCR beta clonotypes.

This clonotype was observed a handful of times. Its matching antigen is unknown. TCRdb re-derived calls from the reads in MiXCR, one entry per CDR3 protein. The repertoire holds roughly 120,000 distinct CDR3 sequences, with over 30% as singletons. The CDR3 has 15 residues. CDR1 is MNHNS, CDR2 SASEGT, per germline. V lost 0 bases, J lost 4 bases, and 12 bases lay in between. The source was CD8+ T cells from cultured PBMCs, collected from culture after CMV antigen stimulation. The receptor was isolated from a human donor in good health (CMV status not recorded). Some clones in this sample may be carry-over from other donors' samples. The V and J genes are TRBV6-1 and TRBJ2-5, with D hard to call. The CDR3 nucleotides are TGTGCCAGCAGTGAAGCCCCAGCGTCGGGAGAGACCCAGTACTTC. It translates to CASSEAPASGETQYF.